Presented here are 10 T cell receptor beta chains from one specimen sequenced in a study of cytomegalovirus exposure and HLA in healthy donors. Repertoires were generated with immunoSEQ multiplex PCR, while TCRdb's copy carries only in-frame clones and drops some. The profile shows around 150,000 clones, 86% of them singletons. Sequenced material: PBMCs. The receptors were gathered from a woman aged 30 to 39 in good health and CMV-seronegative.

This chain links TRBV28 with TRBJ1-2; D ambiguous. The CDR3 is made up of 13 amino acids. V was pared by 3 bases and J by 4 bases, with 9 bases between. Germline V gene sequence: CDR1 MDHEN, CDR2 SYDVKM. CDR3 sequence: CASSFRALYGYTF. The CDR3 bases are TGTGCCAGCAGTTTTAGGGCGCTCTATGGCTACACCTTC.

This sequence joins TRBV4-3 and TRBJ1-6, with D unresolved. The V gene's germline CDR1 is LGHNA and CDR2 YSLEER. There are 15 residues in the CDR3. V lost 0 bases and J lost 8, with 11 bases in between. The CDR3 DNA follows: TGCGCCAGCAGCCAAGATATGGGGAGAGATTCACCCCTCCACTTT. Residues: CASSQDMGRDSPLHF.

This clone appeared once. This sequence joins TRBV6-6 and TRBJ2-7; TRBD1 agrees at 7 bases. Germline V gives CDR1 MNHNY, CDR2 SVGAGI (reference sequence). V lost 0 bases to trimming and J lost 4 bases; unmatched junction nucleotides: 0. The CDR3 consists of 13 residues. The chain's CDR3 is CASSYSTGYEQYF. The CDR3 DNA follows: TGTGCCAGCAGTTACTCGACAGGGTACGAGCAGTACTTC.

The chain links TRBV27 to TRBJ1-2, with D possibly matching TRBD1 (5 bases). Germline V lookup: CDR1 MNHEY, CDR2 SMNVEV (reference sequence). Trimming pared 6 bases from V and 0 bases from J, leaving 14 bases between. The CDR3 has 15 residues. In DNA, the CDR3 is TGTGCCAGCAGCCTCCGGGACGGAGCTAACTATGGCTACACCTTC. It translates to CASSLRDGANYGYTF.

CDR3 sequence: CASSPGGTQYF. The CDR3 DNA is TGTGCCAGCAGCCCGGGCGGGACCCAGTACTTC. The V call is TRBV6-5, the J call TRBJ2-5; D is ambiguous. Deletions cut 6 bases from V and 7 bases from J, with 9 bases between. Per the germline V gene, CDR1 is MNHEY and CDR2 is SVGAGI. The CDR3 has 11 amino acids.

This chain connects TRBV19 to TRBJ2-2; possible D gene TRBD2, 5 bases. Trimming took 2 bases from V and 6 from J, leaving 13 bases between them. This CDR3 has 15 amino acids. Germline CDR1 reads LNHDA; CDR2 reads SQIVND (reference sequence). CDR3 residues: CASSIRVAGAGELFF. The CDR3 nucleotides read TGTGCCAGTAGTATAAGGGTCGCCGGGGCCGGGGAGCTGTTTTTT.

The rearrangement links TRBV5-1 to TRBJ1-4, with D unclear. Germline values: CDR1 SGHRS, CDR2 YFSETQ. The V and J ends lost 4 bases and 3 bases respectively, with 10 bases between them. There are 14 residues in the CDR3. CDR3 region: CASSLIGANEKLFF. In DNA form, the CDR3 reads TGCGCCAGCAGCCTTATCGGGGCTAATGAAAAACTGTTTTTT.

J is TRBJ2-1 and V is TRBV29-1; a weak D match, TRBD2 (5 bases). Germline CDR1 SQVTM, CDR2 ANQGSEA. The V end was cut by 7 bases, the J end by 9 bases, with 16 bases between. The CDR3 is made up of 12 amino acids. CDR3 DNA sequence: TGCAGCGCCGAGCTCGGGAAACTTGAGCAGTTCTTC. Its translation: CSAELGKLEQFF.

The gene calls are TRBV6-1 and TRBJ2-7; 13 bases fit TRBD2. Germline V gene data show CDR1 as MNHNS and CDR2 as SASEGT. This CDR3 is built from 14 residues. Unmatched junction bases numbered 3, after V lost 5 bases and J lost 5 bases. CDR3: CASSPTSGRHEQYF. The DNA for the CDR3 is TGTGCCAGCAGTCCGACTAGCGGGAGGCACGAGCAGTACTTC.

This chain connects TRBV11-2 to TRBJ2-7, with D possibly TRBD2 on 5 matching bases. Between the trimmed V and J ends, which lost 1 base and 4 bases, there was a span of 11 bases. This CDR3 comprises 14 residues. CDR1 is SGHAT and CDR2 is FQNNGV in the germline V gene. The CDR3 is CASSLGPSSYEQYF. Written as DNA, the CDR3 is TGTGCCAGCAGCTTAGGGCCTAGCAGTTACGAGCAGTACTTC.